This entry concerns a single T cell receptor (beta chain). Its specificity is unknown. The data originate from a study of cytomegalovirus exposure and HLA in healthy donors. The overall study: From donors who were HLA-typed, an early data release held 80 million to 85 million unique TCRs. Study conclusions and caveats: Accurate HLA-A and HLA-B prediction from TCR beta sequences was reported for most subjects.

This PCR relied on a set of 60 Vbeta primers and 13 Jbeta primers. TCRdb keeps only in-frame clones here, not all; method: immunoSEQ multiplex PCR. The table lists 200,000 to 250,000 clones, around 73% of them singletons. The CDR3 is made up of 15 amino acids. The germline CDR1 and CDR2 sequences are SGHDT and YYEEEE. V gave up 4 bases and J gave up 3 bases, with 14 bases separating them. The chain carries TRBV5-6 and TRBJ2-1, with D possibly TRBD2 on 6 matching bases. This sequence was found in a male donor in good health and CMV-seronegative. The specimen was PBMCs. The CDR3 DNA is TGTGCCAGCAGCCCTCCGGGACTCAACTACAATGAGCAGTTCTTC. It specifies CASSPPGLNYNEQFF.